These 32 T cell receptor beta chains came from one sample sequenced in a study of CD8 T cells in ankylosing spondylitis. TCRdb passed the 5' RACE reads through MiXCR, listing each CDR3 protein once. The table has some 33,000 distinct CDR3 sequences, 12% to 15% seen once. Specimen: blood. These receptors were collected from a male donor with ankylosing spondylitis or in good health (not recorded which).

This chain joins TRBV4-3 and TRBJ1-3; no definite D call. With 4 bases removed from V and 4 bases from J, the gap between germline ends came to 11 bases. The CDR3 has 14 amino acids. Germline values: CDR1 LGHNA, CDR2 YSLEER. CDR3 DNA sequence: TGCGCCAGCAGCCGGTTTACCTTGGGAAACACCATATATTTT. This codes for CASSRFTLGNTIYF.

This clonotype is judged medium-sized. The chain recombines TRBV24-1 with TRBJ2-7; D is unclear. V was shortened by 3 bases and J by 0 bases, with 11 bases between the two germline ends. CDR1 KGHDR and CDR2 SFDVKD come from the germline V gene. This CDR3 comprises 15 residues. The CDR3 DNA is TGTGCCACCAGTGATCCCCTTAGTGCCTCCTACGAGCAGTACTTC. Its protein product is CATSDPLSASYEQYF.

This clonotype was counted between two and nine times. The rearrangement joins TRBV28 to TRBJ2-7, with D unresolved. The germline gives CDR1 MDHEN, CDR2 SYDVKM. The CDR3 is 12 residues long. V lost 6 bases, J lost 3 bases, and 9 bases lay in between. The CDR3 here is CASSPDRYEQYV. The CDR3 DNA is TGTGCCAGCAGCCCAGACCGCTACGAGCAGTACGTC.

This sequence joins TRBV20-1 and TRBJ2-3; 9 bases agree with TRBD2. The trim removed 3 bases at V and 1 base at J, leaving 2 bases unmatched. Germline V gene data show CDR1 as DFQATT and CDR2 as SNEGSKA (reference sequence). This CDR3 has 14 residues. The CDR3 bases are TGCAGTGCTAGTCAGCGGGGGGGCACAGATACGCAGTATTTT. This encodes CSASQRGGTDTQYF.

There are a few counts of this clonotype. V is TRBV20-1 and J is TRBJ2-1; 11 bases fit TRBD2. Trimming took 2 bases from V and 6 from J; bases not matched to a gene: 6. Germline V gene data show CDR1 as DFQATT and CDR2 as SNEGSKA (reference sequence). The CDR3 has 15 residues. The CDR3 DNA reads TGCAGTGCTAGAAAACTAGCGGGGGCCTCCAATGAGCAGTTCTTC. It codes for CSARKLAGASNEQFF.

The chain couples TRBV6-2 or TRBV6-3 to TRBJ2-2, with a tentative D call TRBD2 (5 bases). The germline V gene has CDR1 MNHEY and CDR2 SVGEGT. Trimming left V 5 bases short and J 4 bases short, with 17 bases between. This CDR3 spans 16 amino acids. The CDR3 nucleotides are TGTGCCAGCAGTGACGGGTCGGGAAAAGGCACCGGGGAGCTGTTTTTT. It codes for CASSDGSGKGTGELFF.

The rearrangement links TRBV10-3 to TRBJ1-5, with 8 nucleotides matching TRBD1. This CDR3 region has 15 residues. V shed 3 bases and J 5 bases; nucleotides not matched to a gene: 6. Germline CDR1 is ENHRY and CDR2 is SYGVKD. For the CDR3, the DNA is TGTGCCATCAGTGATTCCGACAGGGGCTATCAGCCCCAGCATTTT. Residues: CAISDSDRGYQPQHF.

In its sample, this clonotype was seen a few times. The genes are TRBV28 and TRBJ2-2; the D gene is possibly TRBD1 (5 bases). Trimming left V 6 bases short and J 6 bases short, with 14 bases between. In germline, CDR1 is MDHEN, CDR2 SYDVKM. CDR3 length: 14 residues. CDR3 loop: CASSLGPTAGELFF. The CDR3 DNA is TGTGCCAGCAGCCTGGGGCCGACAGCCGGGGAGCTGTTTTTT. The variable domain in full, completed from reference TRBV28 and TRBJ2-2, reads DVKVTQSSRYLVKRTGEKVFLECVQDMDHENMFWYRQDPGLGLRLIYFSYDVKMKEKGDIPEGYSVSREKKERFSLILESASTNQTSMYLCASSLGPTAGELFFGEGSRLTVL.

In this sample, this clonotype turned up a few times. The chain uses TRBV29-1 and TRBJ2-2; 9 positions match TRBD2. This CDR3 has 17 residues. From germline, CDR1 is SQVTM and CDR2 ANQGSEA. J was trimmed by 4 bases and V by 8 bases; bases with no gene match: 17. CDR3: CSPRMGAGGPSTGELFF. The CDR3, as DNA: TGCAGCCCACGTATGGGGGCGGGAGGGCCGTCCACCGGGGAGCTGTTTTTT.

This clonotype has more than one count but fewer than ten. This rearrangement joins TRBV28 to TRBJ2-4; weak D call: TRBD2 (6 bases). The CDR3 has 18 amino acids. The germline V and J ends were trimmed by 0 bases and 3 bases, with 18 bases remaining between them. Germline lookup yields CDR1 MDHEN and CDR2 SYDVKM. CDR3 in amino acids: CASSLWGGYGDSKNIQYF. CDR3 bases: TGTGCCAGCAGTTTATGGGGAGGATATGGCGACAGCAAAAACATTCAGTACTTC.

The V and J genes are TRBV25-1 and TRBJ2-7; perhaps TRBD2 as D (6 bases). Germline lookup yields CDR1 MGHDK and CDR2 SYGVNS. The CDR3 length is 15 residues. V lost 1 base to trimming and J lost 3 bases, with 13 bases between them. The DNA for the CDR3 is TGTGCCAGCAGTGAATCCGGGGGACCGATCTACGAGCAGTACTTC. Protein: CASSESGGPIYEQYF.

The table lists this clonotype with a few counts. This chain uses TRBV15 with TRBJ1-1; TRBD1 is a possible D gene (6 bases). The germline CDR1 and CDR2 sequences are LNHNV and YYDKDF (reference sequence). The CDR3 consists of 13 residues. Trimming took 7 bases from V and 2 from J, leaving 11 bases between them. The CDR3 here is CATKARGNTEAFF. CDR3 coding DNA: TGTGCCACCAAAGCCAGGGGCAACACTGAAGCTTTCTTT.

The CDR3 protein is CASSVYRGENEKLFF. The DNA of the CDR3 is TGCGCCAGCAGCGTATACCGGGGGGAAAATGAAAAACTGTTTTTT. The rearrangement joins TRBV4-3 to TRBJ1-4; D is perhaps TRBD1 (5 bases). Germline CDR1 LGHNA, CDR2 YSLEER. This CDR3 spans 15 amino acids. The V end lost 5 bases, the J end lost 5 bases, and 15 bases lay between the germline ends.

This chain connects TRBV7-3 to TRBJ2-1, with a tentative D call TRBD2 (5 bases). The length of the CDR3 is 15 residues. Per germline, CDR1 SGHTA and CDR2 FQGTGA. Trimming took 3 bases from V and 9 from J, leaving 18 bases between them. CDR3 in DNA: TGTGCCAGCAGCTTCGGGGTAGGCGAACGGGGTGAGCAGTTCTTC. Protein: CASSFGVGERGEQFF.

The chain carries TRBV12-3 or TRBV12-4 and TRBJ1-1, with 8 bases identical to TRBD1. There are 14 residues in the CDR3. After removal of 5 bases from V and 1 base from J, the junction contained 3 bases not matched to a gene. The CDR3 region has the DNA TGTGCCAGCAGTCGAACAGGGGGGAACACTGAAGCTTTCTTT. Amino acids: CASSRTGGNTEAFF.

Only a few counts were recorded for this clonotype. The gene calls are TRBV24-1 and TRBJ2-2, with a weak D call TRBD2 (5 bases). CDR3 size: 17 residues. Germline CDR1 and CDR2: KGHDR and SFDVKD. Trimming removed 3 bases at V and 0 bases at J, with 13 bases between. In nucleotides, the CDR3 is TGTGCCACCAGTGATCCCGGACTTACCGCGAACACCGGGGAGCTGTTTTTT. This encodes CATSDPGLTANTGELFF.

This clonotype was seen a few times. V gene TRBV5-1 combines with J gene TRBJ2-7, with 10 bases matching TRBD2. V gave up 1 base and J gave up 6 bases; unmatched junction bases: 10. CDR1 and CDR2 from the germline V gene are SGHRS and YFSETQ. This CDR3 comprises 16 residues. The CDR3 region is CASSLTLASGSREQYF. Written as DNA, the CDR3 is TGCGCCAGCAGCTTGACCTTGGCTAGCGGGAGCCGCGAGCAGTACTTC.

The V call is TRBV12-3 or TRBV12-4, the J call TRBJ2-3; possibly TRBD1 or TRBD2 for D (6 bases each). This CDR3 spans 13 amino acids. V was trimmed by 10 bases and J by 1 base, leaving 12 bases between them. Here the CDR3 reads CAIKGGGTDTQYF. CDR3 DNA sequence: TGTGCCATCAAGGGGGGTGGCACAGATACGCAGTATTTT.

The chain links TRBV3-1 to TRBJ2-1; either TRBD1 or TRBD2 may fit D (5 bases each). The CDR3 runs 15 residues. Germline CDR1 is LGHDT and CDR2 is YNNKEL (reference sequence). V was pared by 1 base and J by 7 bases, with 14 bases between. CDR3 nucleotides: TGTGCCAGCAGCCAAGTTGCCGGGACGGAGAATGAGCAGTTCTTC. It specifies CASSQVAGTENEQFF.

The gene calls are TRBV7-3 and TRBJ2-5; 13 bases map to TRBD2. The germline gives CDR1 SGHTA, CDR2 FQGTGA. This CDR3 has 17 amino acids. The J segment lost 4 bases and the V segment lost 1 base, leaving 6 bases of the junction unmatched. The CDR3 loop is CASSLNRTSGRGETQYF. The CDR3 region has the DNA TGTGCCAGCAGCTTAAATCGTACTAGCGGGAGGGGAGAGACCCAGTACTTC.

This clonotype was seen more than once but under ten times. The rearrangement joins TRBV27 to TRBJ1-1; perhaps TRBD1 as D (5 bases). Germline CDR1 and CDR2: MNHEY and SMNVEV (reference sequence). With 0 bases removed from V and 7 bases from J, the gap between germline ends came to 9 bases. The CDR3 has 13 residues. CDR3 nucleotide sequence: TGTGCCAGCAGTTTATCCGTGAGGGGTGAAGCTTTCTTT. Amino acids: CASSLSVRGEAFF.

In its sample, this clonotype was seen a few times. The chain is built from TRBV12-3 or TRBV12-4 and TRBJ2-2; 8 positions match TRBD2. This CDR3 has 16 residues. After removal of 1 base from V and 7 bases from J, the junction contained 8 bases not matched to a gene. The CDR3 region has the DNA TGTGCCAGCAGTTTAGTTGCGGGGGGCGATGGCGGGGAGCTGTTTTTT. This encodes CASSLVAGGDGGELFF.

This clonotype appeared a few times. V and J are TRBV28 and TRBJ1-2, with TRBD1 identical over 8 bases. Germline CDR1 MDHEN, CDR2 SYDVKM. The junction had 2 bases not matched to a gene; V was cut back by 6 bases and J by 5 bases. The CDR3 sequence is 12 residues long. The CDR3 nucleotides read TGTGCCAGCAGAACAGGGGGATATGGCTACACCTTC. Translated, it gives CASRTGGYGYTF.

CDR3 DNA sequence: TGCAGCGTTCAGGACGGCTCCTACGAGCAGTACTTC. Its protein is CSVQDGSYEQYF. This sequence joins TRBV29-1 and TRBJ2-7; D gene unclear. CDR3 length equals 12 residues. Germline loops: CDR1 SQVTM, CDR2 ANQGSEA. The V gene lost 5 bases and the J gene lost 0 bases, with 8 bases spanning the gap.

The chain employs TRBV20-1 and TRBJ2-3, with 7 bases aligning to TRBD1. With V trimmed by 6 bases and J by 4 bases, 13 bases remained unmatched. CDR1 DFQATT and CDR2 SNEGSKA come from the germline V gene (reference sequence). This CDR3 is 15 amino acids long. The CDR3 sequence: CSAQGGRGWADTQYF. CDR3 in DNA: TGCAGTGCCCAAGGGGGCAGGGGGTGGGCAGATACGCAGTATTTT.

This clonotype was seen more than once but under ten times. The chain links TRBV28 to TRBJ2-2; D is uncertain. This CDR3 region has 15 residues. Germline values: CDR1 MDHEN, CDR2 SYDVKM. Trimming removed 6 bases from V and 5 bases from J, with 16 bases in between. The CDR3 coding sequence is TGTGCCAGCAGACGCCCCGTAGGGAATACCGGGGAGCTGTTTTTT. It encodes CASRRPVGNTGELFF.

V and J are TRBV30 and TRBJ2-7; D is ambiguous. Germline loops: CDR1 GTSNPN, CDR2 SVGIG (reference sequence). Trimming stripped 0 bases from V and 6 bases from J, with 6 bases between. There are 11 residues in the CDR3. The CDR3 loop is CAWSVGLEQYF. In DNA form, the CDR3 reads TGTGCCTGGAGTGTGGGTCTCGAGCAGTACTTC.

The rearrangement joins TRBV20-1 to TRBJ2-3; 8 bases match TRBD2. This CDR3 comprises 14 residues. From germline, CDR1 is DFQATT and CDR2 SNEGSKA (reference sequence). J was trimmed by 7 bases and V by 5 bases; bases with no gene match: 11. The chain's CDR3 is CSAPTSGGRYTQYF. CDR3 DNA: TGCAGTGCTCCAACTAGCGGCGGGCGGTATACGCAGTATTTT.

This clonotype has a handful of counts. The CDR3 region has the DNA TGTGCCAGCAGTCCTTACAGGGCGAGCTCCTACAATGAGCAGTTCTTC. Translation: CASSPYRASSYNEQFF. The J gene is TRBJ2-1, the V gene TRBV12-3 or TRBV12-4, with D tentatively TRBD1 (6 bases). Trimming took off 5 bases at V and 0 bases at J, with 14 bases between the two ends. The CDR3 totals 16 residues.

The V gene is TRBV20-1, the J gene TRBJ2-3, with 10 bases aligning to TRBD2. From germline, CDR1 is DFQATT and CDR2 SNEGSKA (reference sequence). The CDR3 is made up of 14 amino acids. Trimming took 5 bases from V and 4 from J; bases not matched to a gene: 6. DNA of the CDR3: TGCAGTGCTTCCCTAGCGGGGGACTCAGATACGCAGTATTTT. Translating it yields CSASLAGDSDTQYF.

This rearrangement joins TRBV5-1 to TRBJ2-3; unclear D gene. V was clipped by 0 bases and J by 0 bases, with 11 bases between them. CDR3 length: 16 amino acids. Per the germline V gene, CDR1 is SGHRS and CDR2 is YFSETQ. DNA of the CDR3: TGCGCCAGCAGCTTGGATTGGACCACTAGCACAGATACGCAGTATTTT. Protein product: CASSLDWTTSTDTQYF.

This chain uses TRBV20-1 with TRBJ2-2; D remains ambiguous. Germline assignment: CDR1 DFQATT and CDR2 SNEGSKA (reference sequence). The CDR3 is made up of 12 amino acids. V lost 2 bases, J lost 5 bases, and 6 bases lay in between. This CDR3 is CSARQMTGELFF. CDR3 DNA sequence: TGCAGTGCTAGACAGATGACCGGGGAGCTGTTTTTT.